This TCR beta chain was sequenced in a study of blood T cell repertoires in COVID-19. Across the study: COVID-19 samples from acute and convalescent phases originated in the United States, Italy and Spain. From T cells, B-cell-depleted T cells, or PBMCs came the material, which was cDNA or gDNA.

J gave up 7 bases and V 5 bases, and 16 bases lay outside the gene matches. Germline loops: CDR1 SEHNR, CDR2 FQNEAQ (reference sequence). CDR3 size: 17 residues. How the authors handled the data: Amplification of reference gene primers was used by the study to estimate nucleated cell counts. TCRdb keeps only in-frame clones here, not all; method: immunoSEQ multiplex PCR. V and J calls plus clone size are reproduced from that table; the DNA served to infer D and trimming. The data contain 230,000 or so clones, 80% to 90% of them seen just once; the ten biggest clones take up approximately 2.3%. This receptor was obtained from a man aged 35 to 55 who had recovered from COVID-19. The sample was peripheral blood. The V call is TRBV7-9, the J call TRBJ2-3, with TRBD1 matching 9 bases. CDR3 nucleotides: TGTGCCAGCAGCACCCCACAGGGGGCCCAAACCGGCTATACGCAGTATTTT. Protein sequence: CASSTPQGAQTGYTQYF.